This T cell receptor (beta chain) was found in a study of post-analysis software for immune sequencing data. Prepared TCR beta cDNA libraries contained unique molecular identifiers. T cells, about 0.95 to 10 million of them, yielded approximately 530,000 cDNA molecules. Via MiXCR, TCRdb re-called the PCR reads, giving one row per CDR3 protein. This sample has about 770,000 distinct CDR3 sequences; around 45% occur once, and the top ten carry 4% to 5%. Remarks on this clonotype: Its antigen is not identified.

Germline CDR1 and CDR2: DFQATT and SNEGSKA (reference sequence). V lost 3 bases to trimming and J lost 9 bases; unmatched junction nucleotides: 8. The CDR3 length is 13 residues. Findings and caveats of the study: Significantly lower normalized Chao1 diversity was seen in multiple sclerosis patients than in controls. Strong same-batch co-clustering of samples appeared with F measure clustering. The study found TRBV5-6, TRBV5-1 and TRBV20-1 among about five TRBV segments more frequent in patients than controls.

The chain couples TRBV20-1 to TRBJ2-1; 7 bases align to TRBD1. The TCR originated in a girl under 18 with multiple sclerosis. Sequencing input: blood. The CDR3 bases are TGCAGTGCTAGGTTCAGGGGGTGGGGTGAGCAGTTCTTC. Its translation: CSARFRGWGEQFF.